The 26 T cell receptor beta chains below come from one sample, sequenced in a study of blood T cells in healthy people across ages. A second about 7 to 12 cycle PCR used barcoded and J-beta primers. In TCRdb, the 5' RACE reads were re-called with MiXCR into one record per CDR3 protein. The sample has about 720,000 distinct CDR3 sequences, about 20% seen once. The sequencing sample was made of blood. The source of these receptors is a man in his 70s in good health.

About this clonotype: One end of the junction fails to match germline, which may point to a read error. This sequence joins TRBV7-3 and TRBJ1-1; D call uncertain. This CDR3 comprises 14 residues. Germline V gene lookup returns CDR1 SGHTA and CDR2 FQGTGA. The CDR3 spells CASSLGPSSPEALF. The CDR3 nucleotides read TGTGCCAGCAGCCTTGGACCGAGCAGCCCTGAAGCTCTCTTT.

This clonotype has a handful of counts. The chain couples TRBV5-1 to TRBJ2-1; TRBD2 might be the D (6 bases). V was pared by 2 bases and J by 5 bases, with 11 bases between. Germline CDR1 reads SGHRS; CDR2 reads YFSETQ. The CDR3 is 14 residues long. In DNA, the CDR3 is TGCGCCAGCAGCTTATTCCCGGGGGACAATGAGCAGTTCTTC. This sequence encodes CASSLFPGDNEQFF.

This clonotype came up a few times. This sequence joins TRBV3-1 and TRBJ2-1; D perhaps matches TRBD2 (6 bases). Judging by the DNA end, TRBJ2-7 fits better; the J call may be wrong. Germline CDR1 LGHDT, CDR2 YNNKEL (reference sequence). This CDR3 has 15 residues. The CDR3 nucleotides read TGTGCCAGCAGCCAAGACGGGAGCTCCTACAATGAGCAGTACTTC. Its protein is CASSQDGSSYNEQYF.

This clonotype was recorded a few times. The rearrangement joins TRBV20-1 to TRBJ2-4, with a possible D match to TRBD1 (6 bases). Trimming took 0 bases from V and 0 from J, leaving 12 bases between them. There are 16 residues in the CDR3. Germline loops: CDR1 DFQATT, CDR2 SNEGSKA (reference sequence). The CDR3 DNA sequence: TGCAGTGCTAGAGATCCACAGGGATTAGCCAAAAACATTCAGTACTTC. This gives the protein CSARDPQGLAKNIQYF.

This clonotype has ten or more counts. The V and J genes are TRBV7-3 and TRBJ2-1; 7 bases are shared with TRBD2. There are 16 residues in the CDR3. The ends lost 2 bases at V and 2 bases at J; junction bases unmatched: 6. Germline CDR1 is SGHTA and CDR2 is FQGTGA. The CDR3 DNA is TGTGCCAGCAGCTTAGCTAGCGGAGCCACCTACAATGAGCAGTTCTTC. Its protein is CASSLASGATYNEQFF.

The chain is built from TRBV10-3 and TRBJ2-1, with TRBD2 matching over 15 bases. The V and J ends lost 10 bases and 3 bases, in that order; junction bases with no gene match: 16. This CDR3 contains 19 residues. Germline assignment: CDR1 ENHRY and CDR2 SYGVKD. The CDR3 spells CATLGKGLAGGANYNEQFF. The CDR3, as DNA: TGTGCCACACTAGGAAAGGGACTAGCGGGAGGAGCGAACTACAATGAGCAGTTCTTC.

A few counts support this clonotype. This chain connects TRBV3-1 to TRBJ2-3; D may be TRBD2 (7 bases). V was pared by 0 bases and J by 2 bases, with 15 bases between. This CDR3 is built from 17 residues. Germline V gene sequence: CDR1 LGHDT, CDR2 YNNKEL (reference sequence). CDR3 loop: CASSQDGHGGPTDTQYF. The CDR3 nucleotides are TGTGCCAGCAGCCAAGATGGGCACGGGGGGCCCACAGATACGCAGTATTTT.

V is TRBV3-1 and J is TRBJ2-4; a weak D match, TRBD2 (6 bases). The length of the CDR3 is 18 residues. V shed 0 bases and J shed 0 bases, with 15 bases lying between them. Germline-derived CDR1 and CDR2 are LGHDT and YNNKEL (reference sequence). For the CDR3, the DNA is TGTGCCAGCAGCCAAGAGAGTTTCCCGGGGGTAGCCAAAAACATTCAGTACTTC. It specifies CASSQESFPGVAKNIQYF.

This clonotype was seen more than once but under ten times. Lacking the conserved final phenylalanine or tryptophan, this CDR3 likely reflects a read error. The chain joins TRBV6-1 to TRBJ2-3; 13 bases map to TRBD2. The CDR3 contains 15 residues. From germline, CDR1 is MNHNS and CDR2 SASEGT. Germline trimming cut 9 bases from V and 4 bases from J; bases unmatched to any gene: 7. The CDR3 DNA follows: TGTGCCAGAACGACTAGCGGGGGGCCATCAGATACGCAGTATTTG. Protein product: CARTTSGGPSDTQYL.

The chain has TRBV7-9 and TRBJ1-1; tentatively, D is TRBD1 (6 bases). This CDR3 comprises 16 residues. Germline V lookup: CDR1 SEHNR, CDR2 FQNEAQ (reference sequence). Trimming pared 3 bases from V and 1 base from J, leaving 15 bases between. The CDR3 DNA sequence: TGTGCCAGCAGCTTTTCGGGGGCGCGGGGGAACACTGAAGCTTTCTTT. It is translated as CASSFSGARGNTEAFF.

A few counts support this clonotype. The gene calls are TRBV6-1 and TRBJ2-2; D may be TRBD1 (5 bases). Trimming took off 5 bases at V and 6 bases at J, with 13 bases between the two ends. The CDR3 sequence is 14 residues long. The germline CDR1 and CDR2 sequences are MNHNS and SASEGT. CDR3 region: CASSLDTESGELFF. The CDR3 DNA sequence: TGTGCCAGCAGTCTGGACACCGAGTCCGGGGAGCTGTTTTTT.

This clonotype was counted only a few times. The J gene is TRBJ1-5, the V gene TRBV20-1, with 7 bases identical to TRBD1. With V trimmed by 5 bases and J by 4 bases, 8 bases remained unmatched. The CDR3 is made up of 14 amino acids. Germline V CDR1 and CDR2: DFQATT, SNEGSKA (reference sequence). The CDR3 region is CSALQGRANQPQHF. The CDR3, as DNA: TGCAGTGCTCTACAGGGGAGAGCAAATCAGCCCCAGCATTTT.

The chain carries TRBV28 and TRBJ1-5; D is possibly TRBD1 (5 bases). Germline V gives CDR1 MDHEN, CDR2 SYDVKM. CDR3 length equals 16 residues. Between the trimmed V and J ends, which lost 8 bases and 4 bases, there was a span of 21 bases. CDR3 loop: CASALGWGGGNQPQHF. The DNA of the CDR3 is TGTGCCAGCGCCCTTGGGTGGGGCGGGGGGAATCAGCCCCAGCATTTT. Filled out from reference TRBV28 and TRBJ1-5, the complete variable domain reads DVKVTQSSRYLVKRTGEKVFLECVQDMDHENMFWYRQDPGLGLRLIYFSYDVKMKEKGDIPEGYSVSREKKERFSLILESASTNQTSMYLCASALGWGGGNQPQHFGDGTRLSIL.

J is TRBJ2-7 and V is TRBV28, with TRBD2 matching over 9 bases. Losses at the gene ends were 4 bases for V and 0 bases for J; bases not matched to a gene: 7. CDR3 length equals 16 residues. Germline CDR1 reads MDHEN; CDR2 reads SYDVKM. Here the CDR3 DNA reads TGTGCCAGCAGTTCCGGGACTAGCCAGAGCTCCTACGAGCAGTACTTC. Translation gives CASSSGTSQSSYEQYF. The variable domain in full, completed from reference TRBV28 and TRBJ2-7, reads DVKVTQSSRYLVKRTGEKVFLECVQDMDHENMFWYRQDPGLGLRLIYFSYDVKMKEKGDIPEGYSVSREKKERFSLILESASTNQTSMYLCASSSGTSQSSYEQYFGPGTRLTVT.

The chain couples TRBV7-9 to TRBJ1-6, with TRBD1 matching 10 bases. This CDR3 is built from 14 residues. The V and J ends lost 6 bases and 10 bases, in that order; junction bases with no gene match: 6. Germline CDR1 reads SEHNR; CDR2 reads FQNEAQ (reference sequence). The DNA of the CDR3 is TGTGCCAGCAGTCCCGGGACAGGGGCCTCACCCCTCCACTTT. Its translation is CASSPGTGASPLHF. The whole variable domain, remainder taken from reference TRBV7-9 and TRBJ1-6, is DTGVSQNPRHKITKRGQNVTFRCDPISEHNRLYWYRQTLGQGPEFLTYFQNEAQLEKSRLLSDRFSAERPKGSFSTLEIQRTEQGDSAMYLCASSPGTGASPLHFGNGTRLTVT.

The gene calls are TRBV5-1 and TRBJ2-2, with 8 bases matching TRBD2. Per the germline V gene, CDR1 is SGHRS and CDR2 is YFSETQ. V dropped 3 bases and J dropped 6; count of bases not matched to a gene: 7. The CDR3 contains 15 residues. CDR3 sequence: CASSWGLGESGELFF. CDR3 sequence (DNA): TGCGCCAGCAGCTGGGGACTAGGGGAATCCGGGGAGCTGTTTTTT.

The V and J genes are TRBV29-1 and TRBJ2-5, with D perhaps matching TRBD1 (6 bases). The CDR3 has 15 amino acids. Trimming shortened V by 4 bases and J by 4 bases, and 19 bases separated the two germline ends. CDR1 and CDR2 (germline): SQVTM, ANQGSEA. CDR3 loop: CSVAAGARVGETQYF. The CDR3 DNA reads as TGCAGCGTTGCGGCAGGGGCCCGTGTAGGAGAGACCCAGTACTTC.

The rearrangement links TRBV9 to TRBJ1-1, with D uncertain. Germline lookup yields CDR1 SGDLS and CDR2 YYNGEE. This CDR3 is 12 amino acids long. Trimming took off 4 bases at V and 6 bases at J, with 10 bases between the two ends. The CDR3 coding sequence is TGTGCCAGCAGCTCGGGGTCGGCTGAAGCTTTCTTT. Its protein product is CASSSGSAEAFF.

This clonotype was detected only a few times. V gene TRBV3-1 combines with J gene TRBJ2-4, with D possibly TRBD1 on 5 matching bases. The germline gives CDR1 LGHDT, CDR2 YNNKEL (reference sequence). The CDR3 sequence is 14 residues long. The V end was cut by 1 base, the J end by 6 bases, with 10 bases between. The CDR3 nucleotides are TGTGCCAGCAGCCAAGCCAGGGCGACAAACATTCAGTACTTC. Residues: CASSQARATNIQYF.

This clonotype was seen more than once but under ten times. The chain recombines TRBV18 with TRBJ2-3, with 11 bases that match TRBD2. Germline V CDR1 and CDR2: KGHSH, LQKENI. With V trimmed by 0 bases and J by 1 base, 0 bases remained unmatched. The CDR3 is made up of 16 amino acids. The CDR3, as DNA: TGTGCCAGCTCACCACCGACTAGCGGGGGCACAGATACGCAGTATTTT. Translating gives CASSPPTSGGTDTQYF.

V and J are TRBV20-1 and TRBJ2-1; D remains ambiguous. The CDR3 runs 17 residues. Between the trimmed V and J ends, which lost 0 bases and 0 bases, there was a span of 15 bases. CDR1 and CDR2 from the germline V gene are DFQATT and SNEGSKA (reference sequence). DNA of the CDR3: TGCAGTGCTAGAGATAGGGTCTCCGAAAGCTCCTACAATGAGCAGTTCTTC. Encoded protein: CSARDRVSESSYNEQFF.

This clonotype was observed many times. This sequence joins TRBV21-1 and TRBJ2-5; the D segment call TRBD2 is taken from the table without a DNA check. TRBV21-1 is recorded as a pseudogene. The CDR3 runs 15 residues. The chain's CDR3 is CASSKAMGLQETQYF. The CDR3, as DNA: TGTGCCAGCAGCAAAGCGATGGGACTCCAAGAGACCCAGTACTTC.

This clonotype appeared a few times. The rearrangement links TRBV2 to TRBJ2-1; maybe TRBD1 (6 bases). The end of the DNA is better explained by TRBJ2-7, so the J call may be wrong. CDR1 and CDR2 (germline): SNHLY, FYNNEI. The CDR3 sequence is 12 residues long. CDR3 DNA: TGTGCCAGCAGTGGGACAGCGTCCGAGCAGTACGTC. Protein product: CASSGTASEQYV.

The table lists this clonotype with many counts. This rearrangement joins TRBV2 to TRBJ2-4; 9 bases match TRBD2. The germline CDR1 and CDR2 sequences are SNHLY and FYNNEI. The CDR3 loop spans 20 amino acids. The J segment lost 5 bases and the V segment lost 1 base, leaving 18 bases of the junction unmatched. The CDR3: CASSEVLGGRATPDENIQYF. CDR3 DNA: TGTGCCAGCAGTGAAGTTCTCGGCGGGAGGGCGACCCCCGACGAAAACATTCAGTACTTC.

The genes are TRBV28 and TRBJ2-7; TRBD2 aligns across 8 bases. The CDR3 has 15 residues. The V gene's germline CDR1 is MDHEN and CDR2 SYDVKM. J was trimmed by 6 bases and V by 3 bases; bases with no gene match: 10. The CDR3 reads CASSLSGGRKAEQYF. The CDR3 bases are TGTGCCAGCAGTTTGAGCGGGGGCAGAAAGGCCGAGCAGTACTTC.

This clonotype has just a few counts. CDR3 residues: CASSLMTIKETQYF. CDR3 nucleotide sequence: TGTGCCAGCAGTTTGATGACAATAAAGGAGACCCAGTACTTC. V is TRBV12-3 or TRBV12-4 and J is TRBJ2-1; D is unclear. The assigned J gene may be wrong: the sequence end matches TRBJ2-5 better. CDR3 size: 14 residues.